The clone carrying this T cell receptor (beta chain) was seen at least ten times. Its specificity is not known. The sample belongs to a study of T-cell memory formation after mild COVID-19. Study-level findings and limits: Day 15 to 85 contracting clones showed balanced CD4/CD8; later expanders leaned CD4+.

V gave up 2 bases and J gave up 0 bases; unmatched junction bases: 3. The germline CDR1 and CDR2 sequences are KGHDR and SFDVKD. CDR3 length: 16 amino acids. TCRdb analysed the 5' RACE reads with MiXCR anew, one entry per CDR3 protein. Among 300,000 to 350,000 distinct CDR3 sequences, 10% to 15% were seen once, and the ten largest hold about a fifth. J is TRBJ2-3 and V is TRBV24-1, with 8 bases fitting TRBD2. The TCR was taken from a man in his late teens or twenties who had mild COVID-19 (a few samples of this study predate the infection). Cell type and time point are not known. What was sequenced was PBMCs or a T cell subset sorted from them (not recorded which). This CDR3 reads CATSDWGTRSTDTQYF. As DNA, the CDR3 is TGTGCCACCAGTGATTGGGGGACTAGGAGCACAGATACGCAGTATTTT.